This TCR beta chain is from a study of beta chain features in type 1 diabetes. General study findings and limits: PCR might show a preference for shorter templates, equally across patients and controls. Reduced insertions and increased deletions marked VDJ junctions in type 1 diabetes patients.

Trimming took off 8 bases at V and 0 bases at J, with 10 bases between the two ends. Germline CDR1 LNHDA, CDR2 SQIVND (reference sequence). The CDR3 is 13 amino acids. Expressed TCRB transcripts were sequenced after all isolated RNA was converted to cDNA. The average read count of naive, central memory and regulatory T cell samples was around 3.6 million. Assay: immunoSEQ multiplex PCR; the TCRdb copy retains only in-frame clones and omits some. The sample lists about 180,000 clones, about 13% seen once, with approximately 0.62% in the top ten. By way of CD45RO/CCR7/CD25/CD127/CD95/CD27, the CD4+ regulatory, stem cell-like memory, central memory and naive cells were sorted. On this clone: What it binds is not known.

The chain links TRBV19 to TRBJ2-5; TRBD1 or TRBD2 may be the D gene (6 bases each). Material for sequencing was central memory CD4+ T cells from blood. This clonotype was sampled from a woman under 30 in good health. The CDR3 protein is CASGRGDQETQYF. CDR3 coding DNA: TGTGCCAGTGGTAGGGGGGACCAAGAGACCCAGTACTTC.